This TCR beta chain was observed in a study of brain T cells in children with intractable seizures (dated by TCRdb to the early 2020s). General notes on the study: Resected brain tissue from approximately 55 pediatric epilepsy surgery cases was first screened for immune gene transcripts using a NanoString immunology panel. Of the roughly 12 selected surgery cases, pre-surgery blood was also sequenced for eight, so four had brain tissue only.

The time point label of this sample denotes: resected brain tissue, or blood drawn just prior to surgery. The surgery cases that showed the highest brain T cell transcript signatures were chosen for TCR beta chain sequencing of brain tissue, and of blood when it was available. Before surgery, patients had received at least one anti-epileptic drug. The TCR-sequenced patients were children whose drug-resistant epilepsy was caused by tuberous sclerosis complex, focal cortical dysplasia, Rasmussen encephalitis or hemimegalencephaly. Bulk genomic DNA was extracted from unsorted brain tissue and whole blood with the Monarch genomic DNA purification kit. Regarding this clone: Its antigen is still unknown. Per-nucleotide qualities are absent, and no much larger clonotype sits a single base away.

The immunoSEQ assay was applied to genomic DNA to generate the TCR beta chain sequences. In the paper's pipeline: CDR3 sequences that did not begin with the conserved framework cysteine at position 104 were removed by hand. To get clonality, the normalized Shannon's Diversity Index was subtracted from one, giving values from 0 (maximal diversity) to 1 (oligoclonal). Differences in the frequency of the same CDR3 between samples, such as brain versus blood, were assessed with chi-squared comparison-of-proportions tests. Public clonotypes were identified through searches of immuneACCESS, and similarity to known antiviral clonotypes was evaluated with the VDJdb browser. The clones in this table, taken by TCRdb from immuneACCESS, are in-frame only. Not every clone is retained; where verified, under half of the shortfall comes from an unresolved V gene, and the cause of the rest is unknown. Clone size and V and J calls were adopted from that table, with D and trimming inferred from the DNA. Counted in this sample were tens of thousands of clones; 90% to 95% of them appeared once. The ten largest clones capture approximately 1.4% of the sample.

Between the V and J ends, shortened by 3 bases and 10 bases respectively, the junction contains 13 bases. From the cysteine up to the phenylalanine, the CDR3 has a length of 11 residues. Only the CDR3 DNA stays, 33 bases, in frame from base 1. CDR1 DFQATT and CDR2 SNEGSKA are derived from the germline V gene (reference sequence). What the work shows at the level of the full study, not this receptor alone: Because sequencing depth differed between pre- and post-surgery blood, the absence of clones from the pre-surgery sample may reflect undersampling. Viral specificity was inferred solely from CDR3 sequence similarity, and the HCMV serostatus of the patients was not known.

This clonotype originated in a boy under three years old with tuberous sclerosis and intractable seizures. The V and J segments used are TRBV20-1 and TRBJ2-7; a tentative D match to TRBD1 spans 6 bases. Sample: peripheral blood, taken at surgery. The CDR3 reads CSASLLDRQYF. The nucleotide sequence is given as TGCAGTGCTAGTTTATTGGACAGACAGTACTTC.